One sample yielded the 14 T cell receptor beta chains listed below, sequenced in a study of blood T cell repertoires in COVID-19. Some clones are missing from TCRdb's copy, which holds only in-frame ones; the method was immunoSEQ multiplex PCR. The sample lists 80,000 to 90,000 clones, approximately 90% seen once, with 5.4% in the top ten. Sequenced material: peripheral blood. The source of these receptors is a man in his fifties or sixties with acute or convalescent COVID-19.

The chain combines TRBV6-2 or TRBV6-3 with TRBJ2-2; 10 nucleotides line up with TRBD2. V shed 2 bases, J shed 6 bases, and the junction held 0 bases outside the gene matches. The CDR3 runs 14 residues. CDR1 is MNHEY and CDR2 is SVGEGT in the germline V gene. CDR3 coding DNA: TGTGCCAGCAGTTACAGCGGGGGGGCCGGGGAGCTGTTTTTT. The encoded protein is CASSYSGGAGELFF.

J is TRBJ1-5 and V is TRBV6-2 or TRBV6-3, with D possibly being TRBD1 (5 bases). Trimming left V 0 bases short and J 5 bases short, with 17 bases between. Germline CDR1 is MNHEY and CDR2 is SVGEGT. The CDR3 sequence is 17 residues long. CDR3 coding DNA: TGTGCCAGCAGTTACTCCCATTGGACAAGACCCTATCAGCCCCAGCATTTT. This encodes CASSYSHWTRPYQPQHF.

V usage is TRBV7-9 and J usage is TRBJ1-2; a possible D gene is TRBD1 (5 bases). Trimming pared 7 bases from V and 10 bases from J, leaving 22 bases between. The CDR3 is 14 residues long. CDR1 is SEHNR, CDR2 FQNEAQ, per germline (reference sequence). In DNA, the CDR3 is TGTGCCAGCACCTATGCGTTGAGAGGGGACTCCTACACCTTC. Residues: CASTYALRGDSYTF. Combining the CDR3 with reference TRBV7-9 and TRBJ1-2 gives the whole variable domain DTGVSQNPRHKITKRGQNVTFRCDPISEHNRLYWYRQTLGQGPEFLTYFQNEAQLEKSRLLSDRFSAERPKGSFSTLEIQRTEQGDSAMYLCASTYALRGDSYTFGSGTRLTVV.

The chain combines TRBV18 with TRBJ1-1, with 10 bases identical to TRBD1. V was pared by 0 bases and J by 1 base, with 5 bases of the junction left unmatched. CDR1 and CDR2 (germline): KGHSH, LQKENI. The CDR3 length is 17 residues. The CDR3 here is CASSPPRGTGANTEAFF. The DNA of the CDR3 is TGTGCCAGCTCACCACCGAGGGGGACAGGGGCGAACACTGAAGCTTTCTTT.

The rearrangement uses TRBV5-4 and TRBJ2-3, with 10 bases that match TRBD2. The trim removed 4 bases at V and 3 bases at J, leaving 8 bases unmatched. The CDR3 loop spans 16 amino acids. The V gene's germline CDR1 is SGHNT and CDR2 YYREEE (reference sequence). CDR3 DNA: TGTGCCAGCAGCATAAAAGCGGGGGGGCCGACAGATACGCAGTATTTT. Amino acid sequence: CASSIKAGGPTDTQYF.

This clone occurred once. This chain uses TRBV9 with TRBJ1-1; no clear D. Trimming stripped 0 bases from V and 3 bases from J, with 15 bases between. Germline V CDR1 and CDR2: SGDLS, YYNGEE. CDR3 length: 16 amino acids. This CDR3 is CASSVGADGIDTEAFF. In DNA form, the CDR3 reads TGTGCCAGCAGCGTAGGGGCAGACGGGATAGACACTGAAGCTTTCTTT.

V and J are TRBV3-1 (or the pseudogene TRBV3-2) and TRBJ2-1; 7 bases are shared with TRBD2. Germline CDR1 reads LGHDT; CDR2 reads YNNKEL (reference sequence). The CDR3 loop spans 20 amino acids. Trimming took 0 bases from V and 10 from J; bases not matched to a gene: 24. The CDR3 DNA reads as TGTGCCAGCAGCCAAGATTTATCTAATCGACTAGCTCTGGGGTTAGGGGAGCAGTTCTTC. It specifies CASSQDLSNRLALGLGEQFF.

The chain combines TRBV2 with TRBJ1-4; 9 bases are a match to TRBD1. V shed 7 bases and J 7 bases; nucleotides not matched to a gene: 7. The CDR3 length is 14 residues. Germline loops: CDR1 SNHLY, CDR2 FYNNEI. The CDR3 here is CASISGTGSEKLFF. CDR3 nucleotide sequence: TGTGCCAGCATCTCCGGGACAGGGTCTGAAAAACTGTTTTTT. The full variable domain, completed using reference TRBV2 and TRBJ1-4, is EPEVTQTPSHQVTQMGQEVILRCVPISNHLYFYWYRQILGQKVEFLVSFYNNEISEKSEIFDDQFSVERPDGSNFTLKIRSTKLEDSAMYFCASISGTGSEKLFFGSGTQLSVL.

This CDR3 reads CASSTQEKNTEAFF. The CDR3 region has the DNA TGTGCCAGCAGTACACAGGAGAAGAACACTGAAGCTTTCTTT. J is TRBJ1-1 and V is TRBV2; a weak D match, TRBD1 (5 bases). Looked up from germline, CDR1 is SNHLY and CDR2 is FYNNEI. The CDR3 runs 14 residues. V dropped 5 bases and J dropped 1 base, with 11 bases sitting between them.

The chain recombines TRBV4-1 with TRBJ1-4; 7 bases are a match to TRBD1. From germline, CDR1 is MGHRA and CDR2 YSYEKL. The CDR3 is 14 residues long. J was trimmed by 8 bases and V by 2 bases; bases with no gene match: 5. CDR3 loop: CASSQRQGGEKLFF. In DNA form, the CDR3 reads TGCGCCAGCAGCCAAAGACAGGGCGGAGAAAAACTGTTTTTT.

The chain combines TRBV18 with TRBJ1-2, with TRBD1 matching over 7 bases. The V segment lost 2 bases and the J segment 7 bases; nucleotides outside the gene matches: 4. The germline CDR1 and CDR2 sequences are KGHSH and LQKENI. This CDR3 is 13 amino acids long. The CDR3 reads CASSPGTVRGYTF. The CDR3 coding sequence is TGTGCCAGCTCACCAGGGACAGTGCGTGGCTACACCTTC.

Written as DNA, the CDR3 is TGTGCCAGCAGCTTGGGGGGACAGGACAACTATGGCTACACCTTC. Translation: CASSLGGQDNYGYTF. The chain carries TRBV5-4 and TRBJ1-2; 8 nucleotides agree with TRBD1. The CDR3 loop spans 15 amino acids. V lost 0 bases to trimming and J lost 2 bases; unmatched junction nucleotides: 3. Per germline, CDR1 SGHNT and CDR2 YYREEE (reference sequence). The variable domain in full, with the rest retrieved from reference TRBV5-4 and TRBJ1-2, is ETGVTQSPTHLIKTRGQQVTLRCSSQSGHNTVSWYQQALGQGPQFIFQYYREEENGRGNFPPRFSGLQFPNYSSELNVNALELDDSALYLCASSLGGQDNYGYTFGSGTRLTVV.

The V gene is TRBV28, the J gene TRBJ1-6, with 8 bases that match TRBD1. Unmatched junction bases numbered 4, after V lost 5 bases and J lost 7 bases. CDR1 MDHEN and CDR2 SYDVKM come from the germline V gene. The CDR3 has 14 residues. In DNA, the CDR3 is TGTGCCAGCAGTATGGACAGGGCAAATTCACCCCTCCACTTT. The encoded protein is CASSMDRANSPLHF.

The chain employs TRBV27 and TRBJ2-7; TRBD2 agrees at 9 bases. The germline CDR1 and CDR2 sequences are MNHEY and SMNVEV (reference sequence). The CDR3 contains 17 residues. V gave up 6 bases and J gave up 3 bases; unmatched junction bases: 15. In nucleotides, the CDR3 is TGTGCCAGCAGCATACTAGGCGGGGGGGCCCGGGACTACGAGCAGTACTTC. Its translation is CASSILGGGARDYEQYF.